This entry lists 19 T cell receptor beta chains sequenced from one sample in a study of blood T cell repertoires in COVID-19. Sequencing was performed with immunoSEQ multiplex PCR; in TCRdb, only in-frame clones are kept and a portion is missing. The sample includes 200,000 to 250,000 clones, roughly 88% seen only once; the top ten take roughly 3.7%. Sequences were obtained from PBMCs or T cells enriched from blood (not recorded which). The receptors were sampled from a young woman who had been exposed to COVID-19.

CDR3 sequence reads: CASSFDLPGTSEGRGSYNEQFF. The DNA of the CDR3 is TGTGCCAGCAGTTTTGACCTACCCGGGACTAGTGAGGGTCGAGGCTCCTACAATGAGCAGTTCTTC. The chain employs TRBV28 and TRBJ2-1, with 8 positions matching TRBD2. V shed 3 bases and J 0 bases; nucleotides not matched to a gene: 22. The CDR3 consists of 22 residues. CDR1 and CDR2 (germline): MDHEN, SYDVKM.

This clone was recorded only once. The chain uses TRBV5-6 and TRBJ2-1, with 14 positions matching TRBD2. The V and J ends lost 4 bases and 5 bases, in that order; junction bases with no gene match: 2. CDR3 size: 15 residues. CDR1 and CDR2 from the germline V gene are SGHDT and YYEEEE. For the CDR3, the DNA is TGTGCCAGCAGCCTGGGACTAGCGGGAGACAATGAGCAGTTCTTC. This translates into CASSLGLAGDNEQFF.

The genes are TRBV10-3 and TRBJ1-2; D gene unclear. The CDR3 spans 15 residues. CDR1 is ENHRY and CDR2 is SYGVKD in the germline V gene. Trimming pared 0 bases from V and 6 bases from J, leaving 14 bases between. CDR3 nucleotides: TGTGCCATCAGTGAGTCGGGGAGGACGGGCGATGGCTACACCTTC. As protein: CAISESGRTGDGYTF.

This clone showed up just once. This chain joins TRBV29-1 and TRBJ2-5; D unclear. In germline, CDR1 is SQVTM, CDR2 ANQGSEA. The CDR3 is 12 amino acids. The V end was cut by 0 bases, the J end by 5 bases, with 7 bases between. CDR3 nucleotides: TGCAGCGTTGAAGATCCCGGGGAGACCCAGTACTTC. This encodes CSVEDPGETQYF.

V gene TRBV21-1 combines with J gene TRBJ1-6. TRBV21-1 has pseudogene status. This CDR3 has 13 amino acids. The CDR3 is CASSTRRCSPLHF. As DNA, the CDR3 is TGTGCCAGCAGCACTCGGAGGTGTTCACCCCTCCACTTT.

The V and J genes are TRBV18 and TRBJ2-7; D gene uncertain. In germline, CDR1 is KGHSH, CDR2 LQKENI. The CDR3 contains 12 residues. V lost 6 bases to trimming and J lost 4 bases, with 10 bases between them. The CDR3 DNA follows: TGTGCCAGCTCGCCCAGTTTTTACGAGCAGTACTTC. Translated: CASSPSFYEQYF.

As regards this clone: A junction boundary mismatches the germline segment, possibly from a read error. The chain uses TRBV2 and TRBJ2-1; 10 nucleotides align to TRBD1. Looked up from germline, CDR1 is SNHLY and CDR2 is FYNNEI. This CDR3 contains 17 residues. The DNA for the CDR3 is TGTGCCAGCAGTGAGGACAGGGGGAACCCATCCTCCAATGAGCAGTTCTTC. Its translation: CASSEDRGNPSSNEQFF.

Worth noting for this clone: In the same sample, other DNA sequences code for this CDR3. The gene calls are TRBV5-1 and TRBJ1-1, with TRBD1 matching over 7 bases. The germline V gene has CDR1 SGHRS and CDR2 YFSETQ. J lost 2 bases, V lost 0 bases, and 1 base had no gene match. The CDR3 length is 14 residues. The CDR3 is CASSLGDSNTEAFF. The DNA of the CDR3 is TGCGCCAGCAGCTTGGGGGACAGCAACACTGAAGCTTTCTTT.

CDR3 region: CASRATAGAYEQYF. The CDR3 DNA reads TGTGCCAGCAGAGCCACAGCGGGAGCCTACGAGCAGTACTTC. The chain combines TRBV6-5 with TRBJ2-7, with 8 bases lining up with TRBD2. The CDR3 covers 14 residues. The V and J ends lost 6 bases and 2 bases, in that order; junction bases with no gene match: 6. From germline, CDR1 is MNHEY and CDR2 SVGAGI.

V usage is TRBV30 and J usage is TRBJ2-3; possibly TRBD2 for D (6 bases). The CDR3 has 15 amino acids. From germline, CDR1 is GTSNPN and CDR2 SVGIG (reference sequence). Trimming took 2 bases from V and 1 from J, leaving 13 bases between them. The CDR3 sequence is CAWSQLWGGTDTQYF. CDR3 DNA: TGTGCCTGGAGTCAGCTTTGGGGGGGCACAGATACGCAGTATTTT.

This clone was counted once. The CDR3 coding sequence is TGTGCCAGCAGCGATCTATACGAGCAGTACTTC. This translates into CASSDLYEQYF. The chain employs TRBV6-5 and TRBJ2-7, with unresolved D. There are 11 residues in the CDR3. Germline CDR1 MNHEY, CDR2 SVGAGI. Trimming took 6 bases from V and 4 from J, leaving 7 bases between them.

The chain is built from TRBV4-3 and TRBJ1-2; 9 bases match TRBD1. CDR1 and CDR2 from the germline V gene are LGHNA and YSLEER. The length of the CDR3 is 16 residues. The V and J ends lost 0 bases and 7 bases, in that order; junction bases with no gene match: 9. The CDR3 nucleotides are TGCGCCAGCAGCCAAGACGCAGGACAGGGGAAACCTGGCTACACCTTC. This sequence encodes CASSQDAGQGKPGYTF.

The CDR3 reads CASSEGQGGIHEQYF. In nucleotides, the CDR3 is TGTGCCAGCAGCGAGGGACAGGGGGGAATCCACGAGCAGTACTTC. This chain connects TRBV5-4 to TRBJ2-7, with TRBD1 matching over 11 bases. Per germline, CDR1 SGHNT and CDR2 YYREEE (reference sequence). This CDR3 spans 15 amino acids. The J segment lost 5 bases and the V segment lost 4 bases, leaving 8 bases of the junction unmatched.

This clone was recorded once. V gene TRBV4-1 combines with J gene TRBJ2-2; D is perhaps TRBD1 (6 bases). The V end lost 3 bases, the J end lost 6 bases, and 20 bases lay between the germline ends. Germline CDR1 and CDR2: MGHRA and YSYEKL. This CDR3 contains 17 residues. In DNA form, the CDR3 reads TGCGCCAGCAGCCACCCCCCAGGGGCGGTGGTCGCCGGGGAGCTGTTTTTT. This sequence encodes CASSHPPGAVVAGELFF.

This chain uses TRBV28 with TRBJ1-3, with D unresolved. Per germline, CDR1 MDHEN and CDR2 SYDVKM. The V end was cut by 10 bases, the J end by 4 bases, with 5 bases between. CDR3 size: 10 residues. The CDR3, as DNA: TGTGCCACCCCAGGAAACACCATATATTTT. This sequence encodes CATPGNTIYF.

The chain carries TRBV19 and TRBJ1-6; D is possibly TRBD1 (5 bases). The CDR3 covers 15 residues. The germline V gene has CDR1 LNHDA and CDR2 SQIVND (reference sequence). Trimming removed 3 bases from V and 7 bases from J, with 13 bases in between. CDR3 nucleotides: TGTGCCAGTAGTATTTTGTCAGGGTACAATTCACCCCTCCACTTT. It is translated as CASSILSGYNSPLHF.

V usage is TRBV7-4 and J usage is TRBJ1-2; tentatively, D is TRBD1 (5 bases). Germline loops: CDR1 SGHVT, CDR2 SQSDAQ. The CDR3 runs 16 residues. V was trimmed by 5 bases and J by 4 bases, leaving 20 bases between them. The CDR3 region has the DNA TGTGCCAGCAGCATCGACCGAACGGACACGCTCTATGGCTACACCTTC. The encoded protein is CASSIDRTDTLYGYTF.

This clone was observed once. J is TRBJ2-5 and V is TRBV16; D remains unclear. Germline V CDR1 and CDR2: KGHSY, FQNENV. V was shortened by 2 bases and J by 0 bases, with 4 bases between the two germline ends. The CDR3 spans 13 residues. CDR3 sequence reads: CASSQNYQETQYF. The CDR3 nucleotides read TGTGCCAGCAGCCAAAACTACCAAGAGACCCAGTACTTC. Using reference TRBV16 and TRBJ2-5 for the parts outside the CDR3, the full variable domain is GEEVAQTPKHLVRGEGQKAKLYCAPIKGHSYVFWYQQVLKNEFKFLISFQNENVFDETGMPKERFSAKCLPNSPCSLEIQATKLEDSAVYFCASSQNYQETQYFGPGTRLLVL.

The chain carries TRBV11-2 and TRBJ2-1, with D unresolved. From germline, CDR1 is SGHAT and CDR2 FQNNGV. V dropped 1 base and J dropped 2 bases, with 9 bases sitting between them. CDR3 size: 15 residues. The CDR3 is CASSLVSSAYNEQFF. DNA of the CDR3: TGTGCCAGCAGCTTAGTTTCTAGTGCCTACAATGAGCAGTTCTTC.